The 27 T cell receptor beta chains below all came from one sample that was sequenced in a study of CD8+CD57+ T cells in acquired aplastic anemia. It was genomic DNA that served as the template for profiling TCR beta VDJ and CDR3. MiXCR, applied by TCRdb to the reads, yields one record per CDR3 protein. This table has 150,000 to 200,000 distinct CDR3 sequences, less than 65% appearing once. The sequenced patients had an expansion of CD8+CD57+ cells seen by flow cytometry. The sample taken for sequencing was sorted CD4+, CD8+, or CD8+CD57+ T cells (not recorded which) from PBMCs. The source of these receptors is a human donor with aplastic anemia.

This clonotype was observed a single time. The rearrangement joins TRBV19 to TRBJ1-5; the D gene is possibly TRBD1 (6 bases). Looked up from germline, CDR1 is LNHDA and CDR2 is SQIVND (reference sequence). Trimming removed 8 bases at V and 7 bases at J, with 15 bases between. The CDR3 is 13 amino acids. This CDR3 is CASQRGRGQPQHF. The CDR3 DNA reads as TGTGCCAGTCAGAGGGGGAGGGGCCAGCCCCAGCATTTT.

The genes are TRBV7-3 and TRBJ2-1; 10 bases line up with TRBD2. The CDR3 has 14 amino acids. CDR1 is SGHTA, CDR2 FQGTGA, per germline. V lost 5 bases to trimming and J lost 9 bases; unmatched junction nucleotides: 7. CDR3: CASSPAGGEAEQFF. CDR3 DNA: TGTGCCAGCAGCCCAGCGGGGGGGGAGGCTGAGCAGTTCTTC.

The genes are TRBV19 and TRBJ2-1; TRBD2 aligns across 8 bases. V was clipped by 6 bases and J by 9 bases; unmatched bases: 13. The CDR3 sequence is 15 residues long. The germline CDR1 and CDR2 sequences are LNHDA and SQIVND (reference sequence). CDR3 DNA sequence: TGTGCCAGTAGGCCAAGAGGACTAGCAGTCGGTGAGCAGTTCTTC. It codes for CASRPRGLAVGEQFF.

A single count supports this clonotype. This chain uses TRBV9 with TRBJ1-6, with D perhaps matching TRBD1 (6 bases). This CDR3 spans 14 amino acids. The ends were cut back, 0 bases at V and 10 bases at J, with 11 bases in the middle. Germline V lookup: CDR1 SGDLS, CDR2 YYNGEE. The CDR3 nucleotides are TGTGCCAGCAGCGTAGTGCAGGGGAGCTCACCCCTCCACTTT. Translated, it gives CASSVVQGSSPLHF.

The rearrangement joins TRBV7-9 to TRBJ1-4, with D maybe TRBD1 (5 bases). The CDR3 contains 14 residues. V lost 4 bases and J lost 7, with 13 bases in between. Germline values: CDR1 SEHNR, CDR2 FQNEAQ (reference sequence). The CDR3 nucleotides read TGTGCCAGCAGCTCGACAAGGGGACTTGAAAAACTGTTTTTT. It is translated as CASSSTRGLEKLFF.

This clonotype was counted only a few times. In nucleotides, the CDR3 is TGCGCCAGCAGCTCGATTGAATTGGGGGAGCAGTACTTC. Amino acid sequence: CASSSIELGEQYF. The chain recombines TRBV5-1 with TRBJ2-7; D unresolved. Germline V gene data show CDR1 as SGHRS and CDR2 as YFSETQ. The CDR3 has 13 residues. V lost 3 bases and J 7 bases, leaving 14 bases between the germline ends.

This clonotype occurred a few times. A much more abundant neighbour one base away suggests this may be a read error. This chain connects TRBV12-3 or TRBV12-4 to TRBJ1-1; tentative D call: TRBD1 (6 bases). The CDR3 is 14 residues long. The CDR3 loop reads CASSHSGGHTGAFF. CDR3 nucleotide sequence: TGTGCCAGCAGCCATTCTGGGGGGCACACTGGAGCTTTCTTT.

As for this clonotype: Sequence at one end of the junction differs from germline and may be a read error. The J gene is TRBJ1-1, the V gene TRBV2, with D possibly matching TRBD1 (5 bases). This CDR3 comprises 13 residues. From germline, CDR1 is SNHLY and CDR2 FYNNEI. CDR3 sequence: CASRGTQGTEALF. The CDR3 DNA reads as TGTGCCAGCAGAGGGACCCAGGGCACTGAAGCTCTCTTT.

This clonotype was observed at least ten times. The chain links TRBV14 to TRBJ2-2; 8 positions agree with TRBD1. Germline values: CDR1 SGHDN, CDR2 FVKESK. V lost 3 bases to trimming and J lost 6 bases; unmatched junction nucleotides: 3. The CDR3 runs to 14 residues. Here the CDR3 reads CASSHAGGPGELFF. For the CDR3, the DNA is TGTGCCAGCAGCCATGCAGGGGGCCCCGGGGAGCTGTTTTTT.

This clonotype turned up a few times. The V call is TRBV20-1, the J call TRBJ2-1; D might be TRBD1 (6 bases). Germline assignment: CDR1 DFQATT and CDR2 SNEGSKA (reference sequence). Trimming cost V 1 base and J 9 bases, with 7 bases left between them. This CDR3 region has 11 residues. The CDR3 is CSARVRGEQFF. For the CDR3, the DNA is TGCAGTGCTAGAGTCAGGGGTGAGCAGTTCTTC.

V and J are TRBV6-2 or TRBV6-3 and TRBJ2-3; no reliable D call. CDR3 length: 16 amino acids. CDR1 and CDR2 from the germline V gene are MNHEY and SVGEGT. The germline V and J ends were trimmed by 0 bases and 8 bases, with 18 bases remaining between them. CDR3 sequence: CASSYSNSNPIGTQYF. The CDR3 region has the DNA TGTGCCAGCAGTTACTCAAACAGCAATCCGATCGGTACGCAGTATTTT.

This clonotype was seen many times. The V call is TRBV7-8, the J call TRBJ2-1; TRBD2 matches 8 bases. Trimming took 5 bases from V and 0 from J; bases not matched to a gene: 6. Per the germline V gene, CDR1 is SGHVS and CDR2 is FQNEAQ. The CDR3 has 16 amino acids. The CDR3 DNA reads as TGTGCCAGCAGCCTCTTAGCGGGGAGCTCCTACAATGAGCAGTTCTTC. It yields the protein CASSLLAGSSYNEQFF.

This sequence joins TRBV20-1 and TRBJ1-2; D might be TRBD1 (5 bases). The CDR3 totals 16 residues. Germline CDR1 reads DFQATT; CDR2 reads SNEGSKA (reference sequence). Deletions cut 1 base from V and 0 bases from J, with 15 bases between. This CDR3 is CSARALTTDSNYGYTF. The CDR3 bases are TGCAGTGCTAGAGCCCTGACGACAGATTCTAACTATGGCTACACCTTC.

This clonotype is medium-sized (0.01 to 0.1%) within its sample. This chain uses TRBV2 with TRBJ1-1; no clear D. Germline V gene sequence: CDR1 SNHLY, CDR2 FYNNEI. CDR3 length: 15 amino acids. V was clipped by 4 bases and J by 3 bases, with 15 bases between them. The CDR3 loop reads CASSGIGGGYTEAFF. In nucleotides, the CDR3 is TGTGCCAGCAGTGGAATTGGTGGAGGGTACACTGAAGCTTTCTTT.

This clonotype has only a few counts. V is TRBV19 and J is TRBJ2-7, with D possibly being TRBD1 (6 bases). Germline assignment: CDR1 LNHDA and CDR2 SQIVND (reference sequence). The length of the CDR3 is 14 residues. Trimming stripped 4 bases from V and 0 bases from J, with 10 bases between. Here the CDR3 reads CASSNRDNSYEQYF. The CDR3 coding sequence is TGTGCCAGTAGTAACCGGGACAACTCCTACGAGCAGTACTTC.

J is TRBJ2-1 and V is TRBV29-1; the D is unclear. The CDR3 covers 16 residues. The germline V gene has CDR1 SQVTM and CDR2 ANQGSEA. The V gene lost 2 bases and the J gene lost 0 bases, with 14 bases spanning the gap. DNA for the CDR3: TGCAGCGTTGAATGGGCGGTGCAAACCTCCTACAATGAGCAGTTCTTC. It codes for CSVEWAVQTSYNEQFF.

This chain joins TRBV6-4 and TRBJ1-2; TRBD1 matches at 7 bases. The CDR3 consists of 15 residues. Germline CDR1 MRHNA, CDR2 SNTAGT. V lost 5 bases to trimming and J lost 4 bases; unmatched junction nucleotides: 10. The CDR3 DNA is TGTGCCAGCAGTCACCGGGCAGGGGGAATCTATGGCTACACCTTC. It translates to CASSHRAGGIYGYTF.

CDR3 loop: CASSIGDLSTDTQYF. CDR3 in DNA: TGTGCCAGCAGTATAGGGGACCTGAGCACAGATACGCAGTATTTT. The rearrangement links TRBV2 to TRBJ2-3; D may correspond to TRBD1 or TRBD2 (5 bases each). The CDR3 spans 15 residues. Trimming took off 5 bases at V and 0 bases at J, with 12 bases between the two ends. Germline CDR1 and CDR2: SNHLY and FYNNEI.

This clonotype was seen a handful of times. The chain is built from TRBV20-1 and TRBJ2-2, with D perhaps TRBD1 or TRBD2 (5 bases each). V lost 5 bases and J 3 bases, leaving 13 bases between the germline ends. CDR3 length: 14 residues. The germline CDR1 and CDR2 sequences are DFQATT and SNEGSKA (reference sequence). The CDR3 nucleotides read TGCAGTGCTCTCCTGGGACCGCACACCGGGGAGCTGTTTTTT. This gives the protein CSALLGPHTGELFF.

The chain couples TRBV20-1 to TRBJ2-7; 9 bases match TRBD1. The CDR3 spans 13 residues. Germline V gene data show CDR1 as DFQATT and CDR2 as SNEGSKA (reference sequence). Trimming removed 3 bases from V and 2 bases from J; junction bases left unmatched: 2. The CDR3 DNA is TGCAGTGCTAGGTACAGGGGGCCCTACGAGCAGTACTTC. It codes for CSARYRGPYEQYF.

V usage is TRBV24-1 and J usage is TRBJ2-1; D is uncertain. V lost 1 base, J lost 0 bases, and 6 bases lay in between. The CDR3 sequence is 15 residues long. Germline CDR1 and CDR2: KGHDR and SFDVKD. The CDR3 nucleotides read TGTGCCACCAGTGATTTCAAAGGCTCCTACAATGAGCAGTTCTTC. It yields the protein CATSDFKGSYNEQFF.

The rearrangement uses TRBV7-8 and TRBJ1-1; no definite D call. V was trimmed by 1 base and J by 1 base, leaving 10 bases between them. Germline assignment: CDR1 SGHVS and CDR2 FQNEAQ. There are 15 residues in the CDR3. CDR3 sequence reads: CASSLESSPNTEAFF. For the CDR3, the DNA is TGTGCCAGCAGCTTAGAATCGAGTCCGAACACTGAAGCTTTCTTT.

The chain has TRBV19 and TRBJ1-5, with D possibly TRBD1 on 5 matching bases. CDR3 size: 14 residues. V shed 1 base and J shed 9 bases, with 13 bases lying between them. The germline V gene encodes CDR1 LNHDA and CDR2 SQIVND (reference sequence). CDR3 in DNA: TGTGCCAGTAGTATAGGGAGAGGGGAAGGGCCCCAGCATTTT. It encodes CASSIGRGEGPQHF.

This clonotype was found a few times. The chain combines TRBV3-2 with TRBJ2-7; the table's D call of TRBD2 was not tested on the DNA. TRBV3-2 is labeled a pseudogene. CDR3 length equals 16 residues. CDR3 protein: CASSHTLAGVPYEQYF. The CDR3 DNA reads as TGTGCCAGCAGCCACACTCTAGCGGGGGTACCCTACGAGCAGTACTTC.

This clonotype appeared many times. The V gene is TRBV5-6, the J gene TRBJ2-3, with 7 bases identical to TRBD2. After removal of 0 bases from V and 6 bases from J, the junction contained 4 bases not matched to a gene. Germline CDR1 and CDR2: SGHDT and YYEEEE. The CDR3 consists of 14 residues. The CDR3 loop is CASSLGGGGDTQYF. CDR3 coding DNA: TGTGCCAGCAGCTTGGGCGGGGGAGGGGATACGCAGTATTTT.

The V call is TRBV20-1, the J call TRBJ2-1; D gene uncertain. In germline, CDR1 is DFQATT, CDR2 SNEGSKA (reference sequence). Between the trimmed V and J ends, which lost 0 bases and 0 bases, there was a span of 12 bases. This CDR3 has 16 residues. DNA for the CDR3: TGCAGTGCTAGAGATCTTTCTAGTAGCTCCTACAATGAGCAGTTCTTC. It translates to CSARDLSSSSYNEQFF.

The genes are TRBV5-4 and TRBJ2-7, with D possibly being TRBD1 or TRBD2 (5 bases each). CDR1 SGHNT and CDR2 YYREEE come from the germline V gene (reference sequence). The V end lost 4 bases, the J end lost 6 bases, and 20 bases lay between the germline ends. The CDR3 extends over 15 amino acids. CDR3 residues: CASSPREAGAGEQYF. The CDR3 coding sequence is TGTGCCAGCAGCCCTAGAGAGGCCGGGGCGGGCGAGCAGTACTTC.